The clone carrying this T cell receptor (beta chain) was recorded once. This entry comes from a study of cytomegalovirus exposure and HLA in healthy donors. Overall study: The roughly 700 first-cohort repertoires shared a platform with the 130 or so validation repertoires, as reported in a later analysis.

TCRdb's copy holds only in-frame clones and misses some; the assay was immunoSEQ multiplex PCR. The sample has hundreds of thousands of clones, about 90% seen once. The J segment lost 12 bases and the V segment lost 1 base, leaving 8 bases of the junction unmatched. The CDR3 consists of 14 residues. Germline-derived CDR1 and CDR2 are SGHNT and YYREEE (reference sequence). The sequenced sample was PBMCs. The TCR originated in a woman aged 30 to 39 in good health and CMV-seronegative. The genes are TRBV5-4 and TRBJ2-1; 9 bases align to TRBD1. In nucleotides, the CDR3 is TGTGCCAGCAGCTTGTGGGACAGGGAATGGGGGCAGTTCTTC. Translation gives CASSLWDREWGQFF.